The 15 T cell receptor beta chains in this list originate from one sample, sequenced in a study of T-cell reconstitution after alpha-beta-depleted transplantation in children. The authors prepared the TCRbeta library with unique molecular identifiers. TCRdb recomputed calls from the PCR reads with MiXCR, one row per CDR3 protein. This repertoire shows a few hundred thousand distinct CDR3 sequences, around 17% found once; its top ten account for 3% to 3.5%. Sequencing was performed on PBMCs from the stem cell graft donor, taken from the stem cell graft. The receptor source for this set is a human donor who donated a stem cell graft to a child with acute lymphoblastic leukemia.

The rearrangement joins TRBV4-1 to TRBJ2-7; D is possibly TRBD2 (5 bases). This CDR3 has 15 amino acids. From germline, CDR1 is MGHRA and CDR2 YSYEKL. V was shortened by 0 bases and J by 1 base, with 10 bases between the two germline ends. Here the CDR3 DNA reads TGCGCCAGCAGCCAAGATGCCCGGGAATCCTACGAGCAGTACTTC. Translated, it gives CASSQDARESYEQYF.

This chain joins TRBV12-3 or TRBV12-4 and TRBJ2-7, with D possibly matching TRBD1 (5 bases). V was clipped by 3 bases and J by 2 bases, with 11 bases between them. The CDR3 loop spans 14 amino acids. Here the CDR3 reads CASSFDRYPYEQYF. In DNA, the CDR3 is TGTGCCAGCAGTTTCGACAGATACCCCTACGAGCAGTACTTC.

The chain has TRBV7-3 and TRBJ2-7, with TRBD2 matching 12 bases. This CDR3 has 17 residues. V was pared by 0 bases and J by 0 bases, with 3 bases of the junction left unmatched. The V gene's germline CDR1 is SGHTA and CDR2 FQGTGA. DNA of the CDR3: TGTGCCAGCAGCTTAACGGGACTAGCGGGTCCCTCCTACGAGCAGTACTTC. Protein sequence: CASSLTGLAGPSYEQYF.

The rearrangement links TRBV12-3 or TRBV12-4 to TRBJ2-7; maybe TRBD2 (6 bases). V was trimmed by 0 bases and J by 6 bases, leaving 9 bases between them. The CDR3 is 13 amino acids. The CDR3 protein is CASSLALAGEQYF. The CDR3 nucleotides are TGTGCCAGCAGTTTAGCACTAGCTGGCGAGCAGTACTTC.

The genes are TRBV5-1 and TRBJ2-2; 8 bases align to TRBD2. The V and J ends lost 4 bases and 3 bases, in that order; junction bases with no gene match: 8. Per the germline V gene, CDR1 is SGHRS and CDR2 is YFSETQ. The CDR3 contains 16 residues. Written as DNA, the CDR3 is TGCGCCAGCAGCGCAGATTTAGCGGGATACACCGGGGAGCTGTTTTTT. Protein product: CASSADLAGYTGELFF.

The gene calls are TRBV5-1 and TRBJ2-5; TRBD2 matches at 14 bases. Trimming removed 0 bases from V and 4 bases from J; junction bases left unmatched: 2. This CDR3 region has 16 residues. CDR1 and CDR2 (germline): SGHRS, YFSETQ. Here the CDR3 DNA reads TGCGCCAGCAGCTTGGATGGACTAGCGGGAGGAGAGACCCAGTACTTC. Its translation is CASSLDGLAGGETQYF.

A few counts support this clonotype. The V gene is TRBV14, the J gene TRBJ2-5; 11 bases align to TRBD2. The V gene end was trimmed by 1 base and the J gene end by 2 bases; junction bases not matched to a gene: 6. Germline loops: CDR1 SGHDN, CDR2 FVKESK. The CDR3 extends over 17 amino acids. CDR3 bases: TGTGCCAGCAGCCAAGGAGCTAGCGGGGGGTTTCAAGAGACCCAGTACTTC. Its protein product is CASSQGASGGFQETQYF.

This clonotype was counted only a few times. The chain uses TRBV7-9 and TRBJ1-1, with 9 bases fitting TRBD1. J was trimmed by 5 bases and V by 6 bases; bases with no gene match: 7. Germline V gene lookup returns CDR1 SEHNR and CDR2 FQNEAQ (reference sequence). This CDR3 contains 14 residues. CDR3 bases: TGTGCCAGCAGTTTCGGGACAGGGTATACTGAAGCTTTCTTT. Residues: CASSFGTGYTEAFF.

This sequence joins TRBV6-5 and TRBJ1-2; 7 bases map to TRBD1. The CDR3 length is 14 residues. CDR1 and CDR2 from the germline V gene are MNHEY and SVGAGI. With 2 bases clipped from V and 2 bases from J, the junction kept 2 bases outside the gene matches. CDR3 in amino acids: CASSYHRGNYGYTF. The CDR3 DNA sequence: TGTGCCAGCAGTTACCACAGGGGAAACTATGGCTACACCTTC.

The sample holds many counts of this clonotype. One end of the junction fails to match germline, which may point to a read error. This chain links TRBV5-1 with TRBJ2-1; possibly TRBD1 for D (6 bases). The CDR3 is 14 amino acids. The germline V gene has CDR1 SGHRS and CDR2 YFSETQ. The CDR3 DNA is TGTGCCAGCAGTTTAGGGGGCTCCTACAATGAGCAGTTCTTC. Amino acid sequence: CASSLGGSYNEQFF.

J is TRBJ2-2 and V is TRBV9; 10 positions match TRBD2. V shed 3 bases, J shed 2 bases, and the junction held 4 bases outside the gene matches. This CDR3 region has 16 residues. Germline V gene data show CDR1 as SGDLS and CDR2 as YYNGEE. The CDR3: CASSGGLAANTGELFF. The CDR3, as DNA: TGTGCCAGCAGCGGTGGACTAGCGGCCAACACCGGGGAGCTGTTTTTT. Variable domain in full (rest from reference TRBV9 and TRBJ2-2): DSGVTQTPKHLITATGQRVTLRCSPRSGDLSVYWYQQSLDQGLQFLIQYYNGEERAKGNILERFSAQQFPDLHSELNLSSLELGDSALYFCASSGGLAANTGELFFGEGSRLTVL.

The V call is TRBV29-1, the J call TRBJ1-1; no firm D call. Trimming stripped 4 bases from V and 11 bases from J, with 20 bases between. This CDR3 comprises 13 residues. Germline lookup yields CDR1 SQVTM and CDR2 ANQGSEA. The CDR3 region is CSVVGVNPDPAFF. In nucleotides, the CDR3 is TGCAGCGTTGTTGGGGTTAATCCAGACCCGGCTTTCTTT.

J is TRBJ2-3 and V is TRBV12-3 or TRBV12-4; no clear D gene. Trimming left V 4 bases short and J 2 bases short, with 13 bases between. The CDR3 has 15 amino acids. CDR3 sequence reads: CASSSHQPITDTQYF. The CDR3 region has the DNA TGTGCCAGCAGTTCTCACCAGCCTATCACAGATACGCAGTATTTT.

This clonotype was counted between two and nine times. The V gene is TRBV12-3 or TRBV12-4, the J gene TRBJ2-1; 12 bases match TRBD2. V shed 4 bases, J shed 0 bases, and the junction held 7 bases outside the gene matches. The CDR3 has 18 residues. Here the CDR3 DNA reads TGTGCCAGCAGTTCGTGGACTAGCGGGACCAGCTCCTACAATGAGCAGTTCTTC. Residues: CASSSWTSGTSSYNEQFF.

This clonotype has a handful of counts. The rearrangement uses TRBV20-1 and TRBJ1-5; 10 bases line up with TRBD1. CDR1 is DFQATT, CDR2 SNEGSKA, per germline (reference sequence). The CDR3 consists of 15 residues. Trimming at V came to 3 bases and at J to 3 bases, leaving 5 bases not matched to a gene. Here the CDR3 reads CSASRGTGDNQPQHF. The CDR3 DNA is TGCAGTGCTAGTCGCGGGACAGGGGACAATCAGCCCCAGCATTTT.